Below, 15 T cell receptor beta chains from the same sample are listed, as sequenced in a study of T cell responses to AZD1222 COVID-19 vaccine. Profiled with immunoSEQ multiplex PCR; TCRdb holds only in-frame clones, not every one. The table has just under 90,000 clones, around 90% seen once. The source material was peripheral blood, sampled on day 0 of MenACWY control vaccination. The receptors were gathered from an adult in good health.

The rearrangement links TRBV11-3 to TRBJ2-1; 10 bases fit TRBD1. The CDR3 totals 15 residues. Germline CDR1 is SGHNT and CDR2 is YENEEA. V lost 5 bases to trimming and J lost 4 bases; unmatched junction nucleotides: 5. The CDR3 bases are TGTGCCAGCAGCGCCCGACAGGGGGCTTACAATGAGCAGTTCTTC. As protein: CASSARQGAYNEQFF.

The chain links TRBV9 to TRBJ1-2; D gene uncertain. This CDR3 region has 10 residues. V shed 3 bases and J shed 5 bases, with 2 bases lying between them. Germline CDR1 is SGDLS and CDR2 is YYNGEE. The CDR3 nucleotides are TGTGCCAGCAGCGGTTATGGCTACACCTTC. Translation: CASSGYGYTF. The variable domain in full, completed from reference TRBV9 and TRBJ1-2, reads DSGVTQTPKHLITATGQRVTLRCSPRSGDLSVYWYQQSLDQGLQFLIQYYNGEERAKGNILERFSAQQFPDLHSELNLSSLELGDSALYFCASSGYGYTFGSGTRLTVV.

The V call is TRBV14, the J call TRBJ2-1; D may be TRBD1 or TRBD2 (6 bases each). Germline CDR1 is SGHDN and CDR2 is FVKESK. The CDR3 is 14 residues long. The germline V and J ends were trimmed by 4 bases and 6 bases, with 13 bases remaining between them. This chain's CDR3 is CASSLGGSVNEQFF. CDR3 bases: TGTGCCAGCAGCCTGGGGGGCTCCGTCAATGAGCAGTTCTTC.

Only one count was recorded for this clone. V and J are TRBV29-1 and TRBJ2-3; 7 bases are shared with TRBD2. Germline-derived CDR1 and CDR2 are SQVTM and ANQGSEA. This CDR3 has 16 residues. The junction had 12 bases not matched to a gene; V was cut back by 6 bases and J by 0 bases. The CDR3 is CSVDSPGGFSTDTQYF. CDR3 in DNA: TGCAGCGTCGACTCCCCCGGGGGGTTTAGCACAGATACGCAGTATTTT.

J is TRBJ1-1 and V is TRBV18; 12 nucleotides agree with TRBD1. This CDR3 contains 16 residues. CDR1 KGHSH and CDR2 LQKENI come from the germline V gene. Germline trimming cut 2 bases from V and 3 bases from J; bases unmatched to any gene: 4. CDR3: CASSPAGTGGYTEAFF. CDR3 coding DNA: TGTGCCAGCTCACCAGCCGGGACAGGGGGCTACACTGAAGCTTTCTTT.

As DNA, the CDR3 is TGTGCCAGCAGCTTAATAACGATTAGCGGGGCTAACACCGGGGAGCTGTTTTTT. Protein: CASSLITISGANTGELFF. The chain carries TRBV7-2 and TRBJ2-2; 8 bases are a match to TRBD2. Germline-derived CDR1 and CDR2 are SGHTA and FQGNSA. The CDR3 sequence is 18 residues long. V was clipped by 2 bases and J by 2 bases; unmatched bases: 10.

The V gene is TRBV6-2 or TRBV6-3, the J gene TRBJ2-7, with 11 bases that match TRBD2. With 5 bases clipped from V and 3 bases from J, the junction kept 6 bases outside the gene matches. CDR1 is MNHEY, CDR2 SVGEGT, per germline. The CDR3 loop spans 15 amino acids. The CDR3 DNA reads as TGTGCCAGCAGTCAAAGACTAGCGGGGCTCTACGAGCAGTACTTC. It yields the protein CASSQRLAGLYEQYF.

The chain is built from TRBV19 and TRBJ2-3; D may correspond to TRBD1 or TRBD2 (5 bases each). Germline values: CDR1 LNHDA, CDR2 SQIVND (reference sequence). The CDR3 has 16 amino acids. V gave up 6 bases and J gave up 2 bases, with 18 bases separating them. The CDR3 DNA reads TGTGCCAGTAGGGCCGGGACCCGACAATCCACAGATACGCAGTATTTT. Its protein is CASRAGTRQSTDTQYF.

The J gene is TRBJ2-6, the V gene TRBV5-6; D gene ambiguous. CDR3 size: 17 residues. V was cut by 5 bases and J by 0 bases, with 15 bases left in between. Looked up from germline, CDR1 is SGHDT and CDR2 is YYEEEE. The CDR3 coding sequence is TGTGCCAGCAGTTCAATATACACTTTCTCTGGGGCCAACGTCCTGACTTTC. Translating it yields CASSSIYTFSGANVLTF. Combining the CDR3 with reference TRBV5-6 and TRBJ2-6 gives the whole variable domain DAGVTQSPTHLIKTRGQQVTLRCSPKSGHDTVSWYQQALGQGPQFIFQYYEEEERQRGNFPDRFSGHQFPNYSSELNVNALLLGDSALYLCASSSIYTFSGANVLTFGAGSRLTVL.

The CDR3 DNA sequence: TGTGCCAGCAGTGGACAGGGGTGGACTAGCGGAGATACGCAGTATTTT. It specifies CASSGQGWTSGDTQYF. V and J are TRBV6-1 and TRBJ2-3; the match to TRBD2 covers 10 bases. The ends lost 4 bases at V and 5 bases at J; junction bases unmatched: 9. The CDR3 extends over 16 amino acids. Per germline, CDR1 MNHNS and CDR2 SASEGT.

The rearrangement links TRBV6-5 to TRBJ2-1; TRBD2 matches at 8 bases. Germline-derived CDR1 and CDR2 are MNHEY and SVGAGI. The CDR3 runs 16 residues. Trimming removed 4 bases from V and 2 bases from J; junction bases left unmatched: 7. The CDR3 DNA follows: TGTGCCAGCAGTTCCCCCGGCGGGGGGACCTACAATGAGCAGTTCTTC. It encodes CASSSPGGGTYNEQFF.

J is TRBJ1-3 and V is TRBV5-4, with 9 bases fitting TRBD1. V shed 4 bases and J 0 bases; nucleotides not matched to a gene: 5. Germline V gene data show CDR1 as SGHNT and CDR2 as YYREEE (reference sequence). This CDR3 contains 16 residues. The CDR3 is CASSLGQGTSGNTIYF. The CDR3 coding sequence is TGTGCCAGCAGCCTGGGACAGGGAACCTCTGGAAACACCATATATTTT.

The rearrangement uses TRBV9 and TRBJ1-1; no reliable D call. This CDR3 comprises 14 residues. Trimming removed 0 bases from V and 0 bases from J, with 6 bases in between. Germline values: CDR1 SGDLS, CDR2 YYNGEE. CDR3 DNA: TGTGCCAGCAGCGTAGAGCAGTTGAACACTGAAGCTTTCTTT. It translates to CASSVEQLNTEAFF.

CDR3 sequence reads: CAWSGAGGIFDNEQFF. Here the CDR3 DNA reads TGTGCCTGGAGCGGGGCGGGGGGGATATTTGACAATGAGCAGTTCTTC. This chain links TRBV30 with TRBJ2-1; 9 positions match TRBD2. CDR3 size: 16 residues. Germline lookup yields CDR1 GTSNPN and CDR2 SVGIG (reference sequence). Trimming removed 3 bases from V and 5 bases from J; junction bases left unmatched: 11.

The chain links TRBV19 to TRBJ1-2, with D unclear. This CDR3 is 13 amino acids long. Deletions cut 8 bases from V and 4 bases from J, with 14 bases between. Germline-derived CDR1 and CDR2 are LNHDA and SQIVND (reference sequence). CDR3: CASAQGHVYGYTF. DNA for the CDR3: TGTGCCAGTGCGCAAGGGCATGTCTATGGCTACACCTTC.